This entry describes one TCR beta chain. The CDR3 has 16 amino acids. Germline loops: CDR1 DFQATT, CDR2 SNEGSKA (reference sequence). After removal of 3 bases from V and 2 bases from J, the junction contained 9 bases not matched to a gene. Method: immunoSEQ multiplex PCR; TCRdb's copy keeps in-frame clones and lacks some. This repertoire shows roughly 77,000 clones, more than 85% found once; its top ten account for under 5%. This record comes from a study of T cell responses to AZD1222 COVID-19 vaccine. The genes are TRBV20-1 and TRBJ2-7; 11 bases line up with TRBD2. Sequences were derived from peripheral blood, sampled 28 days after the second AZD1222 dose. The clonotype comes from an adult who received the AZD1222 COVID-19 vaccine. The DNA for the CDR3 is TGCAGTGCTAGTGGAGGTAGCGGGAGGGAAACCTACGAGCAGTACTTC. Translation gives CSASGGSGRETYEQYF.